Following are 20 T cell receptor beta chains from one sample sequenced in a study of shared clonotypes between healthy human individuals. Terminally differentiated effector memory CD45RA+ cells were excluded by CCR7 positive selection of CD45RO-negative cells. The protocol was immunoSEQ multiplex PCR, while the TCRdb copy is restricted to in-frame clones and leaves out a portion. This sample has over 2,000,000 clones; about 93% occur once, and the top ten carry roughly 1.7%. The sample comprised naive CD8+ T cells from PBMCs. The receptors derive from a man younger than 30 in good health. Some clones in this sample may be carry-over from other donors' samples.

The chain has TRBV5-4 and TRBJ2-1; maybe TRBD2 (6 bases). The V end was cut by 4 bases, the J end by 9 bases, with 14 bases between. Germline V gives CDR1 SGHNT, CDR2 YYREEE (reference sequence). There are 13 residues in the CDR3. CDR3 coding DNA: TGTGCCAGCAGCGTGGGACTGTTGGGTGAGCAGTTCTTC. Translated, it gives CASSVGLLGEQFF.

The rearrangement uses TRBV19 and TRBJ1-5; D not certain. Germline-derived CDR1 and CDR2 are LNHDA and SQIVND (reference sequence). The V gene lost 5 bases and the J gene lost 9 bases, with 11 bases spanning the gap. The CDR3 is 12 residues long. The CDR3 is CASSPPSRPQHF. The CDR3 coding sequence is TGTGCCAGTAGTCCCCCCTCTCGGCCCCAGCATTTT. The complete variable domain, with remaining parts taken from reference TRBV19 and TRBJ1-5, reads DGGITQSPKYLFRKEGQNVTLSCEQNLNHDAMYWYRQDPGQGLRLIYYSQIVNDFQKGDIAEGYSVSREKKESFPLTVTSAQKNPTAFYLCASSPPSRPQHFGDGTRLSIL.

The chain uses TRBV27 and TRBJ2-7; maybe TRBD1 (6 bases). This CDR3 comprises 15 residues. V was clipped by 5 bases and J by 12 bases, with 26 bases between them. Germline V gene lookup returns CDR1 MNHEY and CDR2 SMNVEV (reference sequence). Here the CDR3 DNA reads TGTGCCAGCAGTCCCATACCTATTGCAGGGGTCCCCTCGTACTTC. Its translation is CASSPIPIAGVPSYF.

The chain carries TRBV10-3 and TRBJ2-7; D may be TRBD1 (6 bases). Germline lookup yields CDR1 ENHRY and CDR2 SYGVKD. V was trimmed by 5 bases and J by 5 bases, leaving 22 bases between them. The CDR3 has 16 residues. For the CDR3, the DNA is TGTGCCATCAGTACCCCCAGAGTTAAGGGGGTGGACGAGCAGTACTTC. This gives the protein CAISTPRVKGVDEQYF.

V is TRBV9 and J is TRBJ2-3; 10 bases are shared with TRBD2. The CDR3 length is 18 residues. The V gene end was trimmed by 0 bases and the J gene end by 2 bases; junction bases not matched to a gene: 9. Per germline, CDR1 SGDLS and CDR2 YYNGEE. The CDR3 loop reads CASSVVGSGRSITDTQYF. The CDR3 DNA reads TGTGCCAGCAGCGTAGTGGGTAGCGGGAGGTCTATCACAGATACGCAGTATTTT. Variable domain in full (rest from reference TRBV9 and TRBJ2-3): DSGVTQTPKHLITATGQRVTLRCSPRSGDLSVYWYQQSLDQGLQFLIQYYNGEERAKGNILERFSAQQFPDLHSELNLSSLELGDSALYFCASSVVGSGRSITDTQYFGPGTRLTVL.

The chain uses TRBV19 and TRBJ2-7, with D maybe TRBD1 (6 bases). The germline V gene has CDR1 LNHDA and CDR2 SQIVND (reference sequence). The CDR3 sequence is 15 residues long. V was cut by 3 bases and J by 0 bases, with 12 bases left in between. CDR3 sequence (DNA): TGTGCCAGTAGTATTGGACAGTGGAGCTCCTACGAGCAGTACTTC. It is translated as CASSIGQWSSYEQYF. The whole variable domain, filled in from reference TRBV19 and TRBJ2-7, reads DGGITQSPKYLFRKEGQNVTLSCEQNLNHDAMYWYRQDPGQGLRLIYYSQIVNDFQKGDIAEGYSVSREKKESFPLTVTSAQKNPTAFYLCASSIGQWSSYEQYFGPGTRLTVT.

In the case of this clone: The same CDR3 also results from other DNA sequences found in this sample. The V and J genes are TRBV28 and TRBJ1-4, with D perhaps TRBD1 (6 bases). CDR1 is MDHEN and CDR2 is SYDVKM in the germline V gene. The CDR3 is 15 residues long. Trimming shortened V by 1 base and J by 3 bases, and 9 bases separated the two germline ends. The CDR3 is CASSLFTGSNEKLFF. The CDR3 DNA reads as TGTGCCAGCAGTTTATTTACAGGGTCTAATGAAAAACTGTTTTTT.

V and J are TRBV27 and TRBJ2-1; TRBD2 matches at 7 bases. The CDR3 contains 13 residues. The J segment lost 4 bases and the V segment lost 6 bases, leaving 3 bases of the junction unmatched. Germline V gene sequence: CDR1 MNHEY, CDR2 SMNVEV (reference sequence). CDR3 nucleotides: TGTGCCAGCAGACCTAGCGGATACAATGAGCAGTTCTTC. It translates to CASRPSGYNEQFF.

The V and J genes are TRBV10-1 and TRBJ2-3; 15 nucleotides align to TRBD2. The ends lost 6 bases at V and 1 base at J; junction bases unmatched: 11. Germline CDR1 and CDR2: WNHNN and SYGVQD (reference sequence). The CDR3 contains 19 residues. CDR3 loop: CASSSTGLAGGLGTDTQYF. CDR3 bases: TGCGCCAGCAGCAGTACTGGACTAGCGGGAGGGTTAGGCACAGATACGCAGTATTTT.

The rearrangement joins TRBV4-1 to TRBJ2-7, with 9 bases aligning to TRBD1. J was trimmed by 4 bases and V by 3 bases; bases with no gene match: 10. This CDR3 region has 16 residues. CDR1 MGHRA and CDR2 YSYEKL come from the germline V gene. The CDR3 DNA reads TGCGCCAGCAGCCACCACCCGGGACAGGGATCGTACGAGCAGTACTTC. Amino acid sequence: CASSHHPGQGSYEQYF.

The gene calls are TRBV28 and TRBJ1-1; the match to TRBD1 covers 9 bases. V was pared by 6 bases and J by 0 bases, with 5 bases of the junction left unmatched. The CDR3 contains 15 residues. Per the germline V gene, CDR1 is MDHEN and CDR2 is SYDVKM. The CDR3 DNA reads TGTGCCAGCAGACTGACAGGGGGAATGAACACTGAAGCTTTCTTT. This codes for CASRLTGGMNTEAFF.

This chain links TRBV4-3 with TRBJ2-5, with 7 bases identical to TRBD2. The CDR3 is made up of 15 amino acids. The V gene's germline CDR1 is LGHNA and CDR2 YSLEER. Trimming removed 4 bases from V and 5 bases from J; junction bases left unmatched: 10. In nucleotides, the CDR3 is TGCGCCAGCAGCCCTGGGGCGGGAGCCCGGGAGACCCAGTACTTC. Its protein product is CASSPGAGARETQYF.

Remarks on this clone: This same CDR3 is encoded by further DNA sequences in the sample. The chain recombines TRBV11-3 with TRBJ2-2; D is ambiguous. The CDR3 contains 13 residues. The V and J ends lost 1 base and 3 bases respectively, with 3 bases between them. Germline CDR1 SGHNT, CDR2 YENEEA. The CDR3 reads CASSLGDTGELFF. The CDR3 DNA sequence: TGTGCCAGCAGCTTAGGGGACACCGGGGAGCTGTTTTTT.

The rearrangement uses TRBV27 and TRBJ2-1; 9 bases align to TRBD2. Germline V gene data show CDR1 as MNHEY and CDR2 as SMNVEV (reference sequence). The CDR3 loop spans 15 amino acids. V dropped 4 bases and J dropped 6; count of bases not matched to a gene: 7. DNA of the CDR3: TGTGCCAGCAGTTGGGAGGGTAGCGGGAGCAATGAGCAGTTCTTC. Translating it yields CASSWEGSGSNEQFF.

V is TRBV27 and J is TRBJ2-1, with D perhaps matching TRBD2 (5 bases). V was clipped by 0 bases and J by 2 bases, with 11 bases between them. Germline CDR1 is MNHEY and CDR2 is SMNVEV (reference sequence). CDR3 length equals 16 residues. Written as DNA, the CDR3 is TGTGCCAGCAGTTTATCGGCTAGCCTTCCCTACAATGAGCAGTTCTTC. It codes for CASSLSASLPYNEQFF.

The rearrangement joins TRBV28 to TRBJ2-7; 7 bases map to TRBD2. Germline V gene data show CDR1 as MDHEN and CDR2 as SYDVKM. The CDR3 is 14 amino acids. The V segment lost 6 bases and the J segment 2 bases; nucleotides outside the gene matches: 7. The DNA for the CDR3 is TGTGCCAGCAGCTCACAGCGGGGAACCTACGAGCAGTACTTC. Protein: CASSSQRGTYEQYF.

Turning to this clone: In the same sample, other DNA sequences code for this CDR3. This chain connects TRBV7-9 to TRBJ1-5, with 7 bases aligning to TRBD1. V shed 5 bases, J shed 1 base, and the junction held 2 bases outside the gene matches. Germline loops: CDR1 SEHNR, CDR2 FQNEAQ (reference sequence). The CDR3 length is 14 residues. This CDR3 is CASSLTGSNQPQHF. CDR3 in DNA: TGTGCCAGCAGCCTGACAGGGAGCAATCAGCCCCAGCATTTT. Supplemented by reference TRBV7-9 and TRBJ1-5, the full variable domain reads DTGVSQNPRHKITKRGQNVTFRCDPISEHNRLYWYRQTLGQGPEFLTYFQNEAQLEKSRLLSDRFSAERPKGSFSTLEIQRTEQGDSAMYLCASSLTGSNQPQHFGDGTRLSIL.

This chain joins TRBV5-1 and TRBJ1-1; the match to TRBD1 covers 7 bases. V was pared by 2 bases and J by 2 bases, with 6 bases of the junction left unmatched. The CDR3 is 15 residues long. The germline gives CDR1 SGHRS, CDR2 YFSETQ. The DNA of the CDR3 is TGCGCCAGCAGCTTCAACCGGGACAGAAACACTGAAGCTTTCTTT. It is translated as CASSFNRDRNTEAFF.

The rearrangement uses TRBV5-1 and TRBJ1-1, with 8 bases lining up with TRBD1. Germline lookup yields CDR1 SGHRS and CDR2 YFSETQ. The CDR3 contains 15 residues. Trimming took 4 bases from V and 4 from J; bases not matched to a gene: 9. CDR3 sequence: CASSEGQGGGTEAFF. The CDR3 nucleotides are TGCGCCAGCAGCGAAGGACAGGGCGGTGGCACTGAAGCTTTCTTT.

A word on this clone: Distinct nucleotide sequences in the sample also encode this CDR3. This rearrangement joins TRBV6-5 to TRBJ2-7; perhaps D is TRBD1 or TRBD2 (5 bases each). CDR3 length equals 12 residues. Germline lookup yields CDR1 MNHEY and CDR2 SVGAGI. Trimming stripped 6 bases from V and 3 bases from J, with 9 bases between. CDR3 sequence: CASSRDGYEQYF. The CDR3, as DNA: TGTGCCAGCAGCCGGGACGGCTACGAGCAGTACTTC.